This TCR beta chain was captured in a study of cytomegalovirus exposure and HLA in healthy donors. Across the study: A prior analysis found about 120 million unique TCR beta sequences from some 200 million T cells. Findings and limits, study-wide: Based on reports, TCR beta sequences accurately predicted HLA-A and HLA-B alleles for most subjects. In a later analysis, fewer than 20,000 TCR beta sequences were associated with HLA alleles at 0.05 false discovery rate.

V lost 0 bases to trimming and J lost 7 bases, with 13 bases between them. The CDR3 has 13 residues. In germline, CDR1 is SQVTM, CDR2 ANQGSEA. It was with 60 Vbeta and 13 Jbeta primers that the PCR ran. Assay used: immunoSEQ multiplex PCR; TCRdb lists only in-frame clones, some missing. The table shows some 89,000 clones, with around four fifths occurring only once. On this clone itself: Its antigen is not identified.

At collection, donors were nominally healthy, but unrecorded immune exposures were probable. Source material: PBMCs. This sequence was found in a woman between 35 and 50 years old in good health and CMV-seropositive. V and J are TRBV29-1 and TRBJ2-7; D uncertain. In nucleotides, the CDR3 is TGCAGCGTTGAAGATTCAAAGGCGGCTGAGCAGTACTTC. It codes for CSVEDSKAAEQYF.